This T cell receptor beta chain was profiled in a study of shared clonotypes between healthy human individuals (TCRdb year 2020). For the wider study: The cohort included three men and a couple of women between 18 and 49 years of age. The study deeply sequenced blood TCR repertoires of five healthy adults to estimate repertoire size and the extent of clonotype sharing between individuals. For each donor, CD4 naive and CD4 memory were each given three plates, CD8 naive was given two plates, and CD8 memory was given one plate. To increase sequencing depth and limit assay-specific biases, different laboratories used diverse techniques to prepare libraries and sequence TCR repertoires. Per donor, leukapheresis produced somewhere between about 0.94 and 8.9 billion PBMCs.

What the authors observed across the whole study: Sampling was restricted to blood, and TCR repertoires in tissues likely differ from the TCR repertoires found in blood. Because the study included a small number of donors, the genetic and exposure-history diversity represented was limited. Pairwise subsampling led to the expectation that sequencing depth would affect the degree of clonotype sharing among donors. Clonotypes shared by all four sorted-subset donors showed higher generation probabilities than non-shared clonotypes. Naive subsets generally had larger estimated clonotype richness than memory subsets. Incomplete sequencing was indicated by rarefaction of sorted-subset datasets, despite the large sequencing depth. Across a few donors, about 5.2% of naive CD4, around 3.5% of naive CD8, 2.3% of memory CD4, and about 0.4% of memory CD8 clonotypes were shared.

TCR CDR3 regions were amplified from genomic DNA by multiplex PCR using the deep immunoSEQ assay. Genomic DNA extracted from each cell subset was distributed evenly over all wells of several immunoSEQ 96-well plates, and each plate served as one replicate. For sorted subsets, each replicate PCR was loaded with about 200 ng genomic DNA, equivalent to 30,000 to 35,000 T cell genomes. Purified libraries were measured with a Qubit 3.0 fluorometer, size-checked on a Bioanalyzer 2100, and measured again with the KAPA Library Quantification kit. A separate single-read 150-cycle Illumina NextSeq 550 flow cell was used to sequence each immunoSEQ 96-well plate. In the authors' own workflow: Because the immunoSEQ output included only junctional sequences and no quality scores, the filtering could not be the same as the filtering used for full-length reads. To assign V/J genes and CDR3, sequences were annotated against IMGT germline references using PyIR, a Python wrapper for IgBLAST v1.9. Reads were filtered out if the reads had weak V/J assignments (E-value above 1e-6), no CDR3, stop codons, out-of-frame junctions, or ambiguous translated residues. V3J clonotypes were defined by identical inferred V gene, J gene, and CDR3 amino acid sequence. The percentage overlap between two repertoires was calculated by dividing the number of shared unique clonotypes by the size of the smaller repertoire. RTK rarefaction, the Chao1 estimator, and Recon v2.1 estimates of unobserved clonotypes were used to assess repertoire richness. Generation probabilities for all TCRbeta clonotypes obtained by the gDNA method from a few donors were computed using OLGA. The source is immuneACCESS, and TCRdb retained only in-frame sequences with V and J called. Part of the clones is not carried over; for the studies checked, unresolved V genes explain less than half of this, and the remainder is unexplained. The V and J calls and the clone size are those of that table, but D and trimming were determined from the DNA. Across this sample there are more than 850,000 clones, with 70% to 80% seen only once. 0.5% to 0.6% of the sample is in the top ten clones.

As regards this clone: Its antigen is unknown. No qualities accompany the bases; no much larger clone lies one base away.

Donors were healthy HIV-negative adults with no recently reported acute infections or vaccinations. Every donor was a Caucasian adult residing in Nashville, Tennessee, USA. CD4+ T cells were enriched by magnetic negative selection, after which naive cells were positively selected on CD45RA and the negative fraction was taken as the memory subset. After blood collection by leukapheresis, PBMCs were isolated using Ficoll-Histopaque density gradient centrifugation and then cryopreserved in the vapor phase of liquid nitrogen. Analytical flow cytometry was used to check the purity and quantity of every magnetically sorted T cell population. Genomic DNA was isolated from every sorted fraction and measured by UV absorbance on a Nanodrop 2000c. V is clipped by 1 base and J by 9 bases, and the sequence between their germline boundaries is 15 bases long. Its CDR3 holds 15 amino acids, cysteine through phenylalanine. The only DNA kept is the CDR3, 45 bases in frame from the first base. For CDR1 and CDR2, the germline V gene lists MGHRA and YSYEKL.

The specimen was memory CD4+ T cells from PBMCs. The cell subset or site label, read with the paper, signifies: CD45RA-negative fraction. The receptor was isolated from a man between 18 and 35 years old in good health. Some clones in this sample may be carry-over from other donors' samples. The V and J genes are TRBV4-1 and TRBJ1-4, with the D gene too uncertain to name. The DNA sequence reads TGCGCCAGCAGCCAAGTCCGGGCAAAGAATAAAAAACTGTTTTTT. Translated, it reads CASSQVRAKNKKLFF.